The 20 T cell receptor beta chains in this list originate from one sample, sequenced in a study of blood T cell repertoires in COVID-19. This table comes from immunoSEQ multiplex PCR, and its TCRdb copy is limited to in-frame clones, with some not included. This table holds 120,000 or so clones, 76% found once. The sequenced sample was peripheral blood. The source is a woman of 80 years or more with acute or convalescent COVID-19.

The CDR3 here is CASSIGGRSTDTQYF. For the CDR3, the DNA is TGTGCCAGTAGTATCGGGGGGCGCAGCACAGATACGCAGTATTTT. The chain combines TRBV19 with TRBJ2-3, with TRBD2 as a possible D gene (7 bases). The V gene's germline CDR1 is LNHDA and CDR2 SQIVND (reference sequence). The CDR3 contains 15 residues. V lost 3 bases and J lost 0, with 10 bases in between.

The CDR3 nucleotides are TGTGCCAGCAGCTTCGGCAGGGTATCGGGTGGGGCCAACGTCCTGACTTTC. Its protein product is CASSFGRVSGGANVLTF. V usage is TRBV7-9 and J usage is TRBJ2-6; TRBD1 might be the D (5 bases). CDR3 size: 17 residues. CDR1 and CDR2 (germline): SEHNR, FQNEAQ (reference sequence). The V end was cut by 3 bases, the J end by 3 bases, with 15 bases between. Combining the CDR3 with reference TRBV7-9 and TRBJ2-6 gives the whole variable domain DTGVSQNPRHKITKRGQNVTFRCDPISEHNRLYWYRQTLGQGPEFLTYFQNEAQLEKSRLLSDRFSAERPKGSFSTLEIQRTEQGDSAMYLCASSFGRVSGGANVLTFGAGSRLTVL.

The rearrangement links TRBV2 to TRBJ2-5, with D unclear. The CDR3 runs 12 residues. Germline V gene sequence: CDR1 SNHLY, CDR2 FYNNEI. V was clipped by 2 bases and J by 6 bases, with 7 bases between them. The CDR3 region has the DNA TGTGCCAGCAGTGAATTGGGCCAGACCCAGTACTTC. Its protein is CASSELGQTQYF.

V usage is TRBV7-8 and J usage is TRBJ2-3; 9 nucleotides align to TRBD2. Unmatched junction bases numbered 8, after V lost 2 bases and J lost 5 bases. Germline V gene data show CDR1 as SGHVS and CDR2 as FQNEAQ. The CDR3 totals 16 residues. The CDR3 here is CASSLRGGGALDTQYF. Here the CDR3 DNA reads TGTGCCAGCAGCTTACGGGGCGGGGGGGCCTTAGATACGCAGTATTTT.

This rearrangement joins TRBV13 to TRBJ2-1, with D possibly TRBD1 on 6 matching bases. V lost 5 bases and J 0 bases, leaving 8 bases between the germline ends. Germline V CDR1 and CDR2: PRHDT, FYEKMQ (reference sequence). The CDR3 has 14 amino acids. CDR3 DNA: TGTGCCAGCAGCCCCAGGGGCTCCTACAATGAGCAGTTCTTC. This sequence encodes CASSPRGSYNEQFF. Using reference TRBV13 and TRBJ2-1 for the parts outside the CDR3, the full variable domain is AAGVIQSPRHLIKEKRETATLKCYPIPRHDTVYWYQQGPGQDPQFLISFYEKMQSDKGSIPDRFSAQQFSDYHSELNMSSLELGDSALYFCASSPRGSYNEQFFGPGTRLTVL.

The V call is TRBV7-9, the J call TRBJ1-1; TRBD1 is a possible D gene (5 bases). The V gene's germline CDR1 is SEHNR and CDR2 FQNEAQ (reference sequence). CDR3 length: 13 residues. V dropped 5 bases and J dropped 6 bases, with 13 bases sitting between them. CDR3 DNA sequence: TGTGCCAGCAGCCCCTCGGGGGAGGCTGAAGCTTTCTTT. It specifies CASSPSGEAEAFF.

The chain carries TRBV7-2 and TRBJ2-5; D perhaps matches TRBD1 (6 bases). Trimming stripped 5 bases from V and 2 bases from J, with 12 bases between. CDR1 is SGHTA, CDR2 FQGNSA, per germline. The length of the CDR3 is 14 residues. The CDR3 here is CASSQQGLQETQYF. In DNA form, the CDR3 reads TGTGCCAGCAGCCAACAGGGATTACAAGAGACCCAGTACTTC.

This clone was counted a few times. This rearrangement joins TRBV7-6 to TRBJ2-2; perhaps TRBD2 as D (6 bases). The CDR3 runs to 16 residues. The V and J ends lost 4 bases and 0 bases respectively, with 12 bases between them. CDR1 and CDR2 (germline): SGHVS, FNYEAQ. CDR3 region: CASSSGASTNTGELFF. In nucleotides, the CDR3 is TGTGCCAGCAGCTCGGGAGCCTCCACGAACACCGGGGAGCTGTTTTTT.

This clone has a handful of counts. V usage is TRBV18 and J usage is TRBJ2-2, with D possibly TRBD2 on 5 matching bases. Germline loops: CDR1 KGHSH, CDR2 LQKENI. The germline V and J ends were trimmed by 3 bases and 7 bases, with 9 bases remaining between them. CDR3 length: 13 amino acids. CDR3 region: CASSPRDGGELFF. The DNA of the CDR3 is TGTGCCAGCTCACCGAGGGATGGCGGGGAGCTGTTTTTT.

In its sample, this clone was seen once. J is TRBJ1-5 and V is TRBV30, with D possibly being TRBD1 (5 bases). CDR1 GTSNPN and CDR2 SVGIG come from the germline V gene (reference sequence). V was shortened by 2 bases and J by 3 bases, with 11 bases between the two germline ends. This CDR3 has 14 amino acids. The CDR3 nucleotides read TGTGCCTGGAGTAGGGGCGAAGACAATCAGCCCCAGCATTTT. Protein product: CAWSRGEDNQPQHF.

The CDR3 DNA is TGTGCCAGCAGGAACAGGGGTTCGGAGACCCAGTACTTC. This translates into CASRNRGSETQYF. The J gene is TRBJ2-5, the V gene TRBV27; 7 bases fit TRBD1. The CDR3 length is 13 residues. Germline CDR1 is MNHEY and CDR2 is SMNVEV (reference sequence). The V and J ends lost 6 bases and 5 bases, in that order; junction bases with no gene match: 6.

This clone appeared a single time. The chain recombines TRBV5-1 with TRBJ1-2; 7 nucleotides agree with TRBD1. V shed 0 bases, J shed 2 bases, and the junction held 4 bases outside the gene matches. CDR1 is SGHRS, CDR2 YFSETQ, per germline. The CDR3 consists of 15 residues. The CDR3 DNA reads TGCGCCAGCAGCTTGGGACAGGGTCTCAACTATGGCTACACCTTC. As protein: CASSLGQGLNYGYTF. Full variable domain (remainder filled in from reference TRBV5-1 and TRBJ1-2): KAGVTQTPRYLIKTRGQQVTLSCSPISGHRSVSWYQQTPGQGLQFLFEYFSETQRNKGNFPGRFSGRQFSNSRSEMNVSTLELGDSALYLCASSLGQGLNYGYTFGSGTRLTVV.

The chain links TRBV29-1 to TRBJ1-1, with D possibly being TRBD1 (6 bases). Trimming took 7 bases from V and 2 from J, leaving 20 bases between them. Germline V lookup: CDR1 SQVTM, CDR2 ANQGSEA. The CDR3 is 15 residues long. CDR3 region: CSARYADRINTEAFF. The CDR3, as DNA: TGCAGCGCACGATACGCCGACAGGATTAACACTGAAGCTTTCTTT.

The chain is built from TRBV7-8 and TRBJ1-5; no firm D call. The CDR3 is 13 residues long. Trimming cost V 5 bases and J 11 bases, with 16 bases left between them. Germline V gene data show CDR1 as SGHVS and CDR2 as FQNEAQ. The CDR3 nucleotides read TGTGCCAGCAGCGAGGAGGGTGTTTCAGCCCAGCATTTT. Amino acid sequence: CASSEEGVSAQHF.

V and J are TRBV6-2 or TRBV6-3 and TRBJ2-6, with TRBD1 matching 7 bases. The germline V gene has CDR1 MNHEY and CDR2 SVGEGT. The CDR3 runs 18 residues. V lost 5 bases and J lost 2; bases outside the gene matches: 12. The CDR3 loop reads CASSGWDSARPGANVLTF. CDR3 nucleotide sequence: TGTGCCAGCAGTGGGTGGGACAGTGCCCGACCTGGGGCCAACGTCCTGACTTTC.

This chain joins TRBV7-9 and TRBJ1-1; 8 bases align to TRBD1. CDR3 length: 15 amino acids. The germline CDR1 and CDR2 sequences are SEHNR and FQNEAQ (reference sequence). The V and J ends lost 5 bases and 1 base, in that order; junction bases with no gene match: 6. The CDR3 reads CASSTYRGTNTEAFF. DNA for the CDR3: TGTGCCAGCAGCACTTACAGGGGGACGAACACTGAAGCTTTCTTT.

The chain uses TRBV6-5 and TRBJ2-1, with a possible D match to TRBD2 (7 bases). Germline V lookup: CDR1 MNHEY, CDR2 SVGAGI. V lost 7 bases to trimming and J lost 8 bases, with 21 bases between them. This CDR3 is built from 15 residues. The CDR3, as DNA: TGTGCCAGCATTCCCTCGGGGGTAGGGGGGGATGAGCAGTTCTTC. The encoded protein is CASIPSGVGGDEQFF.

The CDR3 DNA reads as TGTGCCAGTAGTGGATTAAACAGGGCCGCTAACTATGGCTACACCTTC. Encoded protein: CASSGLNRAANYGYTF. The chain couples TRBV19 to TRBJ1-2, with D possibly being TRBD1 (6 bases). CDR3 length: 16 amino acids. V was shortened by 5 bases and J by 0 bases, with 16 bases between the two germline ends. Germline lookup yields CDR1 LNHDA and CDR2 SQIVND (reference sequence).

The chain couples TRBV27 to TRBJ2-7; 7 bases are a match to TRBD2. The CDR3 has 15 amino acids. In germline, CDR1 is MNHEY, CDR2 SMNVEV (reference sequence). V lost 2 bases and J lost 4; bases outside the gene matches: 8. CDR3 sequence: CASSLTRGSEYEQYF. As DNA, the CDR3 is TGTGCCAGCAGTTTAACTCGCGGGAGCGAGTACGAGCAGTACTTC.

In DNA, the CDR3 is TGTGCCAGCAGCCCACGGAATCCGGGACAGCGTGAAGGAAACACCATATATTTT. It encodes CASSPRNPGQREGNTIYF. The rearrangement joins TRBV11-2 to TRBJ1-3; 7 bases line up with TRBD1. Germline V gene lookup returns CDR1 SGHAT and CDR2 FQNNGV. J lost 4 bases, V lost 5 bases, and 17 bases had no gene match. This CDR3 comprises 18 residues.